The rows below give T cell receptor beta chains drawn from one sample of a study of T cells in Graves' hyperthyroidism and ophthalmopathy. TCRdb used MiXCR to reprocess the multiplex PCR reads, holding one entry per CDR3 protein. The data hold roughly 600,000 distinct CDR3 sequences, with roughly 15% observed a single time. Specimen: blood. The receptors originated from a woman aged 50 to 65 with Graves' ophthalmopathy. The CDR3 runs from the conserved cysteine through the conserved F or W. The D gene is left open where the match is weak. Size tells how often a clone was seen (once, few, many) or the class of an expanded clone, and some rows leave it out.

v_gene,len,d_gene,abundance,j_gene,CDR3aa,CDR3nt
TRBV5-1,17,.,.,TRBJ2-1,CASSPGLGPAYYNEQFF,TGCGCCAGCAGCCCAGGTCTGGGACCAGCCTACTACAATGAGCAGTTCTTC
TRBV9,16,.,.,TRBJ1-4,CASSVASGAGHEKLFF,TGTGCCAGCAGCGTAGCTTCCGGGGCTGGTCATGAAAAACTGTTTTTT
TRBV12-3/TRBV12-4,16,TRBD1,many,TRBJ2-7,CASSRDRVYNSYEQYF,TGTGCCAGCAGTCGAGACAGGGTTTATAACTCCTACGAGCAGTACTTC
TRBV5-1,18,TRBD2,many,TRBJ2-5,CASSLRRLAGGQQETQYF,TGCGCCAGCAGCTTGCGTCGTCTAGCGGGAGGACAACAAGAGACCCAGTACTTC
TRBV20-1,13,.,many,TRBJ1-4,CSASGGGGEKLFF,TGCAGTGCTAGTGGGGGGGGTGGTGAAAAACTGTTTTTT
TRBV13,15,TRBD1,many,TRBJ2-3,CASSTKTGSTDTQYF,TGTGCCAGCAGCACAAAGACAGGGTCCACAGATACGCAGTATTTT
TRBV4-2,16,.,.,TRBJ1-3,CASSQVTGNSGNTIYF,TGTGCCAGCAGCCAAGTCACGGGGAACTCTGGAAACACCATATATTTT
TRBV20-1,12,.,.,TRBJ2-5,CSARSSQETQYF,TGCAGTGCTAGGTCTAGTCAAGAGACCCAGTACTTC
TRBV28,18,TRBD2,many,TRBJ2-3,CASSLTPIAGGPTDTQYF,TGTGCCAGCAGCCTGACCCCGATAGCGGGAGGGCCCACAGATACGCAGTATTTT
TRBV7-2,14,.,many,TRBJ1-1,CASNEMLMNTEAFF,TGTGCCAGCAACGAAATGCTTATGAACACTGAAGCTTTCTTT
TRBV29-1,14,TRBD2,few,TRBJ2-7,CSVGAGGISYEQYF,TGCAGCGTTGGAGCGGGAGGGATCTCCTACGAGCAGTACTTC
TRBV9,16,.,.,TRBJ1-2,CASSTSKEHGDYGYTF,TGTGCCAGCAGCACATCCAAGGAACATGGAGACTATGGCTACACCTTC
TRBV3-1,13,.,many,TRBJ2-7,CASSQRSHYEQYF,TGTGCCAGCAGCCAACGCAGCCATTACGAGCAGTACTTC
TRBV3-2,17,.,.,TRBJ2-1,CASSQDFSGICYNEQFF,TGTGCCAGCAGCCAAGATTTTTCCGGGATTTGTTACAATGAGCAGTTCTTC
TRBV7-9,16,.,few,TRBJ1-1,CASSDSEMAMNTEAFF,TGTGCCAGCAGCGACAGTGAGATGGCCATGAACACTGAAGCTTTCTTT
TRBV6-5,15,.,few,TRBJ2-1,CASSYDQVGRNEQFF,TGTGCCAGCAGTTACGACCAAGTAGGGAGGAATGAGCAGTTCTTC
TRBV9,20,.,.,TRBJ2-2,CASSPSGRNSFFRNTGELFF,TGTGCCAGCAGCCCTAGTGGAAGGAACAGTTTTTTCCGGAACACCGGGGAGCTGTTTTTT
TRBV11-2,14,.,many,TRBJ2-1,CASSEPGTKNEQFF,TGTGCCAGCAGCGAACCCGGGACAAAAAATGAGCAGTTCTTC
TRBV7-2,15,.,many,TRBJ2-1,CASSSPNSPGNEQFF,TGTGCCAGCAGCTCCCCGAACTCCCCCGGGAATGAGCAGTTCTTC
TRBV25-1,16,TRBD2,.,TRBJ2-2,CASSLRGVDNTGKLFF,TGTGCCAGCAGTCTCCGGGGGGTTGACAACACCGGGAAGCTGTTTTTT
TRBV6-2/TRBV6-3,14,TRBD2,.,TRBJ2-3,CASSYGTSLDTQYF,TGTGCCAGCAGTTATGGGACTAGCCTTGATACGCAGTATTTT
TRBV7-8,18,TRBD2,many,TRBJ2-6,CASSSPTSGTSGANVLTF,TGTGCCAGCAGCTCCCCGACTAGCGGGACCTCTGGGGCCAACGTCCTGACTTTC
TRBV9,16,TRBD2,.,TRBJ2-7,CASSVDVGGLTYEQYF,TGTGCCAGCAGCGTAGACGTGGGAGGGCTCACCTACGAGCAGTACTTC
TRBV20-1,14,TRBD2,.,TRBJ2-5,CSAIHGRGVETQYF,TGCAGTGCCATTCACGGGCGGGGGGTTGAGACCCAGTACTTC
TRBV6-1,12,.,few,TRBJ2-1,CASSYSGSEQFF,TGTGCCAGCAGTTATAGCGGAAGTGAGCAGTTCTTC